This T cell receptor beta chain originates from a study of human T cells and chemical hapten exposure. It was the library that attached unique molecular identifiers to individual cDNA molecules. TCRdb re-derived calls from the RACE reads in MiXCR, one entry per CDR3 protein. Of about 120,000 distinct CDR3 sequences listed, about 12% are singletons. This clonotype was picked up a small number of times. Its cognate antigen is unknown. Time point: patch test 1, 2 weeks after DPC sensitization. Treatment indicated: therapeutic diphenylcyclopropenone sensitization with weekly scalp DPC. Trimming took off 0 bases at V and 11 bases at J, with 8 bases between the two ends. CDR3 length: 12 amino acids. CDR1 WNHNN and CDR2 SYGVQD come from the germline V gene (reference sequence). Regarding the study as a whole: TCRs at high frequency, those above 1 in 1000, did not change with DPC sensitization. Versus controls, significantly more large CDR3 similarity clusters arose from expanded TCRs.

V and J are TRBV10-1 and TRBJ2-1; the D is unclear. The origin of this receptor is a woman between 45 and 65 years old with alopecia areata. Some clones in this sample may be carry-over from other donors' samples. The specimen comprised whole blood, sampled in connection with sensitization to the hapten diphenylcyclopropenone (DPC). The CDR3 DNA sequence: TGCGCCAGCAGTGAGTCCTCGGACCAGCAGTTCTTC. This translates into CASSESSDQQFF.